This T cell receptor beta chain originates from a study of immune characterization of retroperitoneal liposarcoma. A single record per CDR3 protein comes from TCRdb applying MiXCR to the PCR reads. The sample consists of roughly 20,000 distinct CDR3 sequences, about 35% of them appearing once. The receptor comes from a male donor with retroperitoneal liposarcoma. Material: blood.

CDR3 nucleotide sequence: TGTGCCAGCAGCTCCCCAGGCGACCGCTACACCTTC. It yields the protein CASSSPGDRYTF. The chain recombines TRBV27 with TRBJ1-2; D unresolved. Germline CDR1 reads MNHEY; CDR2 reads SMNVEV (reference sequence). Trimming shortened V by 6 bases and J by 9 bases, and 14 bases separated the two germline ends. The CDR3 loop spans 12 amino acids.